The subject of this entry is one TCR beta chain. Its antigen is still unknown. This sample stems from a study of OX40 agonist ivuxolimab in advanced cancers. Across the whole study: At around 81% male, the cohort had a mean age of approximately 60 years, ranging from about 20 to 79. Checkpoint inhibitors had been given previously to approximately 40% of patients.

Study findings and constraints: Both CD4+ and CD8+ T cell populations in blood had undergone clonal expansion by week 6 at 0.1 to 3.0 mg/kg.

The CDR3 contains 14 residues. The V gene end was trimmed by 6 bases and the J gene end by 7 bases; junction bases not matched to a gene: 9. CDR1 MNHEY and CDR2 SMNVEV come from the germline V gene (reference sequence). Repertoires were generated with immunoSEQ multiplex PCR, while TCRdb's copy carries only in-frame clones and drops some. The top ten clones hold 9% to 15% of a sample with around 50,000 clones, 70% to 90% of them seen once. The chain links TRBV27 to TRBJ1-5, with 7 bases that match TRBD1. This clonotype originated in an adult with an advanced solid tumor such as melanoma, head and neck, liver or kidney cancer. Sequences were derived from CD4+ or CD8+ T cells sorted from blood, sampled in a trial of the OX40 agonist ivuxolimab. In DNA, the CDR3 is TGTGCCAGCAGCCGACAGGGCACTCGGCAGCCCCAGCATTTT. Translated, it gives CASSRQGTRQPQHF.